The T cell receptor beta chain described here comes from a study of CD8 T cells in Susac syndrome. It was with random hexamers that roughly 0.5 to 1 ug RNA was reverse transcribed. A single record per CDR3 protein comes from TCRdb applying MiXCR to the immunoSEQ multiplex PCR reads. The sample lists under 350,000 distinct CDR3 sequences, 92% occurring once. This clonotype turned up a few times. The TCR sequence derives from a human donor with multiple sclerosis. Sequences were obtained from CD4+ T cells from PBMCs.

The CDR3 is CAWSEPGLRYEQYF. The CDR3 bases are TGTGCCTGGAGTGAGCCGGGACTGCGCTACGAGCAGTACTTC. The V call is TRBV30, the J call TRBJ2-7; TRBD2 might be the D (6 bases). Trimming took 1 base from V and 3 from J, leaving 13 bases between them. The germline CDR1 and CDR2 sequences are GTSNPN and SVGIG (reference sequence). The CDR3 spans 14 residues.